This T cell receptor (beta chain) was sequenced in a study of graft-versus-host responses after intestinal transplantation. As for the study in general: Multivisceral, liver-intestinal, or isolated intestinal transplants were given to recipients.

Germline CDR1 is KGHSH and CDR2 is LQKENI. Trimming stripped 3 bases from V and 5 bases from J, with 8 bases between. The CDR3 has 13 amino acids. Generated by immunoSEQ multiplex PCR, the TCRdb table keeps only in-frame clones and is missing some. The sample includes roughly 90,000 clones, 88% of them seen just once. The study's findings and limits: Declining HvG levels early post-transplant were linked to peak circulating GvH clone levels. Subjects displaying graft-donor T cell macrochimerism possessed elevated graft-versus-host to host-versus-graft clonal ratios inside allografts.

A single count supports this clone. The target antigen is unknown. This specimen consisted of unstimulated CD4+ T cells sorted from spleen or lymph node cells, obtained before transplant. This receptor was taken from a human donor who was the organ donor for an intestinal transplant. The chain combines TRBV18 with TRBJ1-5; the D gene is possibly TRBD1 (5 bases). The CDR3 nucleotides are TGTGCCAGCTCACCGGACATTTATCAGCCCCAGCATTTT. It encodes CASSPDIYQPQHF.